These 29 T cell receptor beta chains share one sample of origin, sequenced in a study of cytomegalovirus exposure and HLA in healthy donors. PCR primers comprised 60 Vbeta and 13 Jbeta primers. Clones were read by immunoSEQ multiplex PCR, and TCRdb kept only the in-frame ones, dropping some. The table lists about 130,000 clones, approximately 79% of them singletons. The sample comprised PBMCs. These receptors all stem from a man younger than 30 in good health and CMV-seropositive.

This clone appeared a few times. The V call is TRBV27, the J call TRBJ1-2, with D possibly TRBD1 on 5 matching bases. CDR1 is MNHEY, CDR2 SMNVEV, per germline (reference sequence). Deletions cut 6 bases from V and 7 bases from J, with 12 bases between. This CDR3 region has 12 residues. CDR3 sequence: CASSLPGVGYTF. In DNA form, the CDR3 reads TGTGCCAGCAGCCTCCCGGGGGTTGGCTACACCTTC.

The chain carries TRBV6-5 and TRBJ2-5; TRBD2 aligns across 7 bases. J gave up 4 bases and V 0 bases, and 2 bases lay outside the gene matches. The CDR3 spans 14 residues. Germline assignment: CDR1 MNHEY and CDR2 SVGAGI. CDR3 nucleotides: TGTGCCAGCAGTTACTCGGGACTACGAGAGACCCAGTACTTC. This encodes CASSYSGLRETQYF.

The CDR3: CASSSESREGETQYF. Here the CDR3 DNA reads TGCGCCAGCAGCTCAGAATCACGGGAGGGGGAGACCCAGTACTTC. The J gene is TRBJ2-5, the V gene TRBV5-1; 8 bases fit TRBD2. The CDR3 loop spans 15 amino acids. Germline V gene sequence: CDR1 SGHRS, CDR2 YFSETQ. V dropped 3 bases and J dropped 5; count of bases not matched to a gene: 9.

The rearrangement links TRBV2 to TRBJ2-1; D unclear. V was pared by 7 bases and J by 3 bases, with 13 bases between. The germline V gene encodes CDR1 SNHLY and CDR2 FYNNEI. There are 14 residues in the CDR3. CDR3 loop: CASIPPRSYNEQFF. In DNA, the CDR3 is TGTGCCAGCATCCCCCCGAGGAGCTACAATGAGCAGTTCTTC. Full variable domain (missing parts from reference TRBV2 and TRBJ2-1): EPEVTQTPSHQVTQMGQEVILRCVPISNHLYFYWYRQILGQKVEFLVSFYNNEISEKSEIFDDQFSVERPDGSNFTLKIRSTKLEDSAMYFCASIPPRSYNEQFFGPGTRLTVL.

This sequence joins TRBV6-1 and TRBJ2-7; D gene uncertain. Per germline, CDR1 MNHNS and CDR2 SASEGT. This CDR3 is built from 12 residues. Trimming removed 5 bases at V and 5 bases at J, with 10 bases between. CDR3 sequence reads: CASSQLRDEQYF. The CDR3 DNA reads as TGTGCCAGCAGTCAGCTTCGGGACGAGCAGTACTTC.

This clone has only a few counts. The rearrangement joins TRBV11-2 to TRBJ2-2; a weak D match, TRBD2 (5 bases). From germline, CDR1 is SGHAT and CDR2 FQNNGV. The germline V and J ends were trimmed by 5 bases and 3 bases, with 13 bases remaining between them. This CDR3 has 15 amino acids. The DNA for the CDR3 is TGTGCCAGCAGCACCGGACGGAGGTACACCGGGGAGCTGTTTTTT. It specifies CASSTGRRYTGELFF.

This clone has only a few counts. The J gene is TRBJ1-5, the V gene TRBV6-5, with 9 positions matching TRBD1. Germline CDR1 and CDR2: MNHEY and SVGAGI. This CDR3 is built from 14 residues. Trimming took 0 bases from V and 6 from J; bases not matched to a gene: 0. CDR3: CASSYSTGGQPQHF. For the CDR3, the DNA is TGTGCCAGCAGTTACTCGACAGGGGGTCAGCCCCAGCATTTT.

The chain links TRBV4-1 to TRBJ2-1; TRBD1 might be the D (5 bases). There are 16 residues in the CDR3. Trimming stripped 3 bases from V and 1 base from J, with 13 bases between. Germline-derived CDR1 and CDR2 are MGHRA and YSYEKL. The CDR3: CASSQEQGGSYNEQFF. The CDR3 coding sequence is TGCGCCAGCAGCCAGGAGCAGGGTGGTTCCTACAATGAGCAGTTCTTC.

The chain has TRBV27 and TRBJ2-7, with TRBD2 matching 7 bases. The trim removed 2 bases at V and 0 bases at J, leaving 10 bases unmatched. The CDR3 extends over 17 amino acids. The germline gives CDR1 MNHEY, CDR2 SMNVEV (reference sequence). The CDR3 coding sequence is TGTGCCAGCAGTTTAAGGGGTACGGGGGGTTACTCCTACGAGCAGTACTTC. Residues: CASSLRGTGGYSYEQYF.

This clone was observed a handful of times. CDR3 sequence (DNA): TGTGCCAGCCCGCGGGGGGCAGATGAAAAACTGTTTTTT. It codes for CASPRGADEKLFF. This chain uses TRBV6-5 with TRBJ1-4; D is perhaps TRBD1 (6 bases). Per the germline V gene, CDR1 is MNHEY and CDR2 is SVGAGI. V dropped 8 bases and J dropped 6 bases, with 13 bases sitting between them. The length of the CDR3 is 13 residues.

The chain couples TRBV19 to TRBJ2-7, with D possibly matching TRBD1 (6 bases). The germline gives CDR1 LNHDA, CDR2 SQIVND (reference sequence). This CDR3 contains 20 residues. Trimming shortened V by 10 bases and J by 2 bases, and 36 bases separated the two germline ends. This chain's CDR3 is CATPPGQSTQKRSQTYEQYF. DNA for the CDR3: TGTGCCACCCCCCCCGGACAGAGTACCCAAAAACGATCACAAACCTACGAGCAGTACTTC. The full variable domain, with the rest looked up from reference TRBV19 and TRBJ2-7, is DGGITQSPKYLFRKEGQNVTLSCEQNLNHDAMYWYRQDPGQGLRLIYYSQIVNDFQKGDIAEGYSVSREKKESFPLTVTSAQKNPTAFYLCATPPGQSTQKRSQTYEQYFGPGTRLTVT.

V is TRBV28 and J is TRBJ2-1; the match to TRBD2 covers 9 bases. This CDR3 region has 15 residues. The germline CDR1 and CDR2 sequences are MDHEN and SYDVKM. The trim removed 3 bases at V and 4 bases at J, leaving 4 bases unmatched. DNA of the CDR3: TGTGCCAGCAGTTTCATAGCGGGAGCATACAATGAGCAGTTCTTC. Translated: CASSFIAGAYNEQFF.

Comment on this clone: An end of the junction does not agree with germline; a read error may underlie this. The V gene is TRBV5-1, the J gene TRBJ2-3; 13 positions agree with TRBD2. Per germline, CDR1 SGHRS and CDR2 YFSETQ. The CDR3 totals 12 residues. The CDR3 region has the DNA TGCGCCAGCAGCCTAGGACTAGCGGGGGAACAGTTT. Its translation: CASSLGLAGEQF.

This clone came up a few times. The genes are TRBV5-1 and TRBJ1-1; no firm D call. Germline V gene data show CDR1 as SGHRS and CDR2 as YFSETQ. The CDR3 consists of 15 residues. V lost 0 bases to trimming and J lost 3 bases, with 12 bases between them. CDR3 loop: CASSLAGRRDTEAFF. The CDR3 DNA is TGCGCCAGCAGCTTGGCCGGGAGGAGGGACACTGAAGCTTTCTTT.

This rearrangement joins TRBV10-3 to TRBJ1-6; D may be TRBD1 (6 bases). Trimming stripped 6 bases from V and 8 bases from J, with 14 bases between. Germline CDR1 and CDR2: ENHRY and SYGVKD. The CDR3 is made up of 14 amino acids. CDR3 amino acids: CAISTGMVDSPLHF. The CDR3 nucleotides are TGTGCCATCAGCACAGGGATGGTAGATTCACCCCTCCACTTT.

The V call is TRBV4-3, the J call TRBJ2-7; 10 bases fit TRBD1. V was pared by 3 bases and J by 4 bases, with 3 bases of the junction left unmatched. The CDR3 length is 14 residues. CDR1 and CDR2 (germline): LGHNA, YSLEER. Written as DNA, the CDR3 is TGCGCCAGCAGCCATGGACAGGGGGGATACGAGCAGTACTTC. Encoded protein: CASSHGQGGYEQYF.

V and J are TRBV10-3 and TRBJ2-7; 8 nucleotides align to TRBD1. The CDR3 runs to 14 residues. Germline V gives CDR1 ENHRY, CDR2 SYGVKD. V shed 10 bases and J 3 bases; nucleotides not matched to a gene: 11. CDR3 DNA sequence: TGTGCCACGGTAGCCGGGACAGGAGACTACGAGCAGTACTTC. Its protein is CATVAGTGDYEQYF.

The chain links TRBV6-5 to TRBJ1-5, with D unclear. V was clipped by 5 bases and J by 1 base, with 6 bases between them. The CDR3 length is 13 residues. CDR1 is MNHEY and CDR2 is SVGAGI in the germline V gene. CDR3 DNA: TGTGCCAGCAGTCGGGGAAGCAATCAGCCCCAGCATTTT. It encodes CASSRGSNQPQHF.

V is TRBV11-2 and J is TRBJ2-5, with 14 bases identical to TRBD2. The germline gives CDR1 SGHAT, CDR2 FQNNGV. This CDR3 is 18 amino acids long. V shed 1 base, J shed 1 base, and the junction held 5 bases outside the gene matches. CDR3 residues: CASSLAGTSGSTQETQYF. The CDR3 nucleotides are TGTGCCAGCAGCTTAGCTGGGACTAGCGGGAGTACCCAAGAGACCCAGTACTTC.

The chain is built from TRBV6-5 and TRBJ2-5; D ambiguous. This CDR3 contains 11 residues. Germline values: CDR1 MNHEY, CDR2 SVGAGI. Trimming cost V 6 bases and J 2 bases, with 4 bases left between them. The CDR3: CASSRQETQYF. Written as DNA, the CDR3 is TGTGCCAGCAGCCGGCAAGAGACCCAGTACTTC.

The rearrangement uses TRBV5-4 and TRBJ2-2; maybe TRBD1 (6 bases). The CDR3 is 15 amino acids. The germline gives CDR1 SGHNT, CDR2 YYREEE (reference sequence). The germline V and J ends were trimmed by 7 bases and 2 bases, with 15 bases remaining between them. DNA of the CDR3: TGTGCCAGCGCCACGGGGACACAAAACACCGGGGAGCTGTTTTTT. It codes for CASATGTQNTGELFF.

This clone has just one count. The chain links TRBV19 to TRBJ2-7; no clear D. The CDR3 totals 14 residues. The germline V and J ends were trimmed by 3 bases and 1 base, with 10 bases remaining between them. Germline CDR1 LNHDA, CDR2 SQIVND (reference sequence). CDR3 nucleotide sequence: TGTGCCAGTAGTATCCCCAGCGCGTCCTACGAGCAGTACTTC. This translates into CASSIPSASYEQYF.

This clone was counted once. The chain couples TRBV27 to TRBJ2-1, with D possibly TRBD2 on 6 matching bases. Germline V CDR1 and CDR2: MNHEY, SMNVEV (reference sequence). With 3 bases removed from V and 3 bases from J, the gap between germline ends came to 12 bases. The CDR3 contains 15 residues. Here the CDR3 reads CASSFDGSSYNEQFF. The DNA for the CDR3 is TGTGCCAGCAGTTTCGACGGGAGCAGCTACAATGAGCAGTTCTTC.

The gene calls are TRBV6-1 and TRBJ2-7; TRBD2 might be the D (6 bases). V lost 1 base to trimming and J lost 0 bases, with 13 bases between them. The CDR3 is 16 residues long. The germline V gene has CDR1 MNHNS and CDR2 SASEGT. CDR3 in amino acids: CASSEGNGGHSYEQYF. The DNA for the CDR3 is TGTGCCAGCAGTGAAGGGAACGGGGGTCACTCCTACGAGCAGTACTTC.

This chain connects TRBV30 to TRBJ2-1; 9 positions agree with TRBD2. Germline CDR1 GTSNPN, CDR2 SVGIG (reference sequence). J lost 10 bases, V lost 5 bases, and 12 bases had no gene match. CDR3 size: 14 residues. CDR3 sequence (DNA): TGTGCCTGGGGCCACGGGGTGAGCGGGAGGGAGCAGTTCTTC. This gives the protein CAWGHGVSGREQFF. Filled out from reference TRBV30 and TRBJ2-1, the complete variable domain reads SQTIHQWPATLVQPVGSPLSLECTVEGTSNPNLYWYRQAAGRGLQLLFYSVGIGQISSEVPQNLSASRPQDRQFILSSKKLLLSDSGFYLCAWGHGVSGREQFFGPGTRLTVL.

V gene TRBV10-3 combines with J gene TRBJ2-1, with 14 bases aligning to TRBD2. Losses at the gene ends were 4 bases for V and 9 bases for J; bases not matched to a gene: 2. The length of the CDR3 is 14 residues. Germline values: CDR1 ENHRY, CDR2 SYGVKD. The CDR3 reads CAISGLAGGGEQFF. CDR3 in DNA: TGTGCCATCAGTGGACTAGCGGGAGGGGGTGAGCAGTTCTTC.

This chain uses TRBV30 with TRBJ2-5, with D uncertain. The CDR3 has 13 amino acids. The V end lost 0 bases, the J end lost 4 bases, and 9 bases lay between the germline ends. Germline CDR1 reads GTSNPN; CDR2 reads SVGIG (reference sequence). In DNA form, the CDR3 reads TGTGCCTGGAGTGTAATGAGAGGAGAGACCCAGTACTTC. This gives the protein CAWSVMRGETQYF.

The chain has TRBV5-8 and TRBJ1-1, with a possible D match to TRBD1 (6 bases). Germline V gives CDR1 SGHTS, CDR2 YDEGEE. The CDR3 runs to 16 residues. The V and J ends lost 3 bases and 1 base respectively, with 16 bases between them. The CDR3 DNA follows: TGTGCCAGCAGCTGGGGGGGCGTATTATCGAACACTGAAGCTTTCTTT. Protein: CASSWGGVLSNTEAFF.

CDR3 bases: TGCGCCAGCAGCTTCCCCAGGGGAAAGAACACTGAAGCTTTCTTT. As protein: CASSFPRGKNTEAFF. The chain uses TRBV5-1 and TRBJ1-1, with TRBD1 as a possible D gene (6 bases). The CDR3 is made up of 15 amino acids. The V end was cut by 2 bases, the J end by 1 base, with 12 bases between. In germline, CDR1 is SGHRS, CDR2 YFSETQ.